These T cell receptor beta chains were read from a single sample in a study of vaccination effects on CD4 cells after COVID-19. Assay used: immunoSEQ multiplex PCR; TCRdb lists only in-frame clones, some missing. The table includes some 38,000 clones, around two thirds detected once. Their antigen targets remain unknown. Specimen: CD4+ T cells from PBMCs cultured with HCoV-NL63 spike peptides, collected before COVID-19 vaccination. Receptor source: a human donor who had a prior SARS-CoV-2 infection. Each CDR3 is given with its conserved first and last residue. A D gene is named only where the DNA matches it firmly. The size of a clone is reported for some rows only, either as once, few or many, or as a class for expanded clones.

d_call	v_call	j_call	clone_size	cdr3_aa	cdr3_nt
.	TRBV6-6	TRBJ1-2	.	CASSYGGNYGYTF	TGTGCCAGCAGTTACGGGGGGAACTATGGCTACACCTTC
.	TRBV6-5	TRBJ2-5	.	CASKTTRTWETQYF	TGTGCCAGCAAGACGACGAGGACGTGGGAGACCCAGTACTTC
TRBD2	TRBV7-3	TRBJ2-1	.	CASSLPTSGGYNEQFF	TGTGCCAGCAGCTTGCCAACTAGCGGGGGTTACAATGAGCAGTTCTTC
.	TRBV4-1	TRBJ2-4	.	CASSQDPAGNIQYF	TGCGCCAGCAGCCAAGATCCCGCAGGGAACATTCAGTACTTC
.	TRBV5-1	TRBJ2-6	.	CASSRDGISGANVLTF	TGCGCCAGCAGCCGGGACGGGATTTCTGGGGCCAACGTCCTGACTTTC
TRBD1	TRBV5-1	TRBJ1-6	few	CASSLLAGQEDNSPLHF	TGCGCCAGCAGCTTATTGGCGGGACAGGAAGATAATTCACCCCTCCACTTT
.	TRBV15	TRBJ2-5	.	CATSRDLGGAETQYF	TGTGCCACCAGCAGAGATTTAGGAGGGGCTGAGACCCAGTACTTC
TRBD1	TRBV5-8	TRBJ1-1	.	CASSLWDSPLTDTEAFF	TGTGCCAGCAGCTTGTGGGACAGCCCCCTGACGGACACTGAAGCTTTCTTT
.	TRBV5-1	TRBJ1-1	.	CASSSTGGTEAFF	TGCGCCAGCAGCTCAACGGGGGGAACTGAAGCTTTCTTT
.	TRBV28	TRBJ2-7	.	CASTGGLSYEQYF	TGTGCCAGCACCGGCGGACTTTCCTACGAGCAGTACTTC
TRBD2	TRBV11-3	TRBJ2-3	.	CASSLGLAGGTLSTDTQYF	TGTGCCAGCAGCTTAGGACTAGCGGGTGGAACTCTTAGCACAGATACGCAGTATTTT
.	TRBV4-3	TRBJ2-5	.	CASSQDLRGGKETQYF	TGCGCCAGCAGCCAAGATCTTAGGGGGGGGAAAGAGACCCAGTACTTC
.	TRBV6-5	TRBJ2-1	once	CASSYQKDIYNEQFF	TGTGCCAGCAGTTACCAAAAGGACATATACAATGAGCAGTTCTTC
TRBD1	TRBV6-5	TRBJ1-2	.	CASSLQGDPYGYTF	TGTGCCAGTAGTTTACAGGGGGACCCATATGGCTACACCTTC
.	TRBV9	TRBJ1-4	.	CASSVDRGTNEKLFF	TGTGCCAGCAGCGTAGATCGGGGAACTAATGAAAAACTGTTTTTT
TRBD1	TRBV14	TRBJ2-7	.	CASSPLDRVSDEQYF	TGTGCCAGCAGCCCACTAGACAGGGTCTCGGACGAGCAGTACTTC
TRBD1	TRBV6-5	TRBJ2-3	.	CASSYKGATDTQYF	TGTGCCAGCAGTTACAAGGGGGCTACAGATACGCAGTATTTT
TRBD2	TRBV4-1	TRBJ2-5	hyperexpanded	CASRKGLAGEETQYF	TGCGCCAGCAGGAAAGGACTAGCGGGGGAGGAGACCCAGTACTTC
TRBD1	TRBV30	TRBJ1-6	.	CAWRPGTGVHSPLHF	TGTGCCTGGAGACCCGGGACAGGGGTTCATTCACCCCTCCACTTT
.	TRBV7-9	TRBJ2-6	.	CASSLGGSGANVLTF	TGTGCCAGCAGCTTGGGGGGCTCTGGGGCCAACGTCCTGACTTTC
.	TRBV11-2	TRBJ2-5	.	CASSSLVESVVETQYF	TGTGCCAGCAGCTCCTTAGTGGAGAGCGTAGTAGAGACCCAGTACTTC
TRBD2	TRBV15	TRBJ2-4	few	CATSFGREGQYF	TGTGCCACCAGCTTTGGGAGGGAGGGCCAGTACTTC
.	TRBV20-1	TRBJ2-2	.	CSASRRGHTGELFF	TGCAGTGCTAGTAGGCGGGGCCACACCGGGGAGCTGTTTTTT
.	TRBV30	TRBJ2-7	.	CAWIPGGSGSREQYF	TGTGCCTGGATCCCAGGGGGGAGCGGGTCTCGGGAGCAGTACTTC
.	TRBV24-1	TRBJ2-3	.	CATSDPFSASSTDTQYF	TGTGCCACCAGTGATCCATTCTCGGCCAGTAGCACAGATACGCAGTATTTT
TRBD1	TRBV4-1	TRBJ1-2	.	CASSHVQGANYGYTF	TGCGCCAGCAGCCACGTCCAGGGGGCTAACTATGGCTACACCTTC
.	TRBV6-2/TRBV6-3	TRBJ1-1	.	CASSPSGGHTEAFF	TGTGCCAGCAGTCCCAGTGGGGGCCACACTGAAGCTTTCTTT
.	TRBV20-1	TRBJ2-1	.	CSGVGNEQFF	TGCAGTGGTGTAGGCAATGAGCAGTTCTTC
.	TRBV2	TRBJ1-3	.	CASRSPAGVPSGNTIYF	TGTGCCAGCAGATCCCCCGCGGGGGTACCCTCTGGAAACACCATATATTTT
.	TRBV12-3/TRBV12-4	TRBJ1-1	.	CASRRTGNTEAFF	TGTGCCAGCAGACGGACTGGGAACACTGAAGCTTTCTTT
.	TRBV18	TRBJ2-7	.	CASSPIRVGRYEQYF	TGTGCCAGCTCACCTATACGCGTAGGGCGGTACGAGCAGTACTTC
.	TRBV18	TRBJ1-2	.	CASSPSGDNYGYTF	TGTGCCAGCTCACCGTCGGGGGATAACTATGGCTACACCTTC
.	TRBV19	TRBJ1-3	.	CASTGRGLGGTIYF	TGTGCCAGTACGGGCCGTGGGTTGGGAGGCACCATATATTTT
.	TRBV5-4	TRBJ2-7	.	CASSPTRSSFHEQYF	TGTGCCAGCAGCCCCACCCGGAGTAGCTTCCACGAGCAGTACTTC
.	TRBV15	TRBJ2-5	.	CATSRTPGTEPAETQYF	TGTGCCACCAGCAGAACCCCCGGGACCGAACCCGCAGAGACCCAGTACTTC
TRBD1	TRBV4-3	TRBJ1-5	.	CASSQEFGQGRQPQHF	TGCGCCAGCAGCCAAGAATTCGGACAGGGAAGACAGCCCCAGCATTTT
.	TRBV2	TRBJ2-1	.	CASSVGPSKQFF	TGTGCCAGCAGTGTCGGACCGTCGAAGCAGTTCTTC
.	TRBV6-1	TRBJ2-7	.	CASSDRYEQYF	TGTGCCAGCAGTGATAGGTACGAGCAGTACTTC
TRBD2	TRBV6-5	TRBJ2-3	.	CASSYSRGGVNTQYF	TGTGCCAGCAGTTACTCTCGCGGGGGGGTGAATACGCAGTATTTT
.	TRBV3-1/TRBV3-2	TRBJ1-1	.	CASSQVSRLTEAFF	TGTGCCAGCAGCCAAGTGTCCCGGCTTACTGAAGCTTTCTTT
.	TRBV10-3	TRBJ2-3	.	CAIKATRSLGDTQYF	TGTGCCATCAAAGCGACGAGAAGTCTTGGGGATACGCAGTATTTT
.	TRBV6-1	TRBJ1-2	.	CASSERKGYGYTF	TGTGCCAGCAGTGAACGAAAGGGTTATGGCTACACCTTC
.	TRBV2	TRBJ1-2	.	CASSDSAGYGYTF	TGTGCCAGCAGTGACAGCGCCGGCTATGGCTACACCTTC
.	TRBV5-5	TRBJ2-7	.	CASSLDGDYEQYF	TGTGCCAGCAGCTTGGACGGCGACTACGAGCAGTACTTC
.	TRBV2	TRBJ1-6	few	CASSETGGGSPLHF	TGTGCCAGCAGTGAAACCGGGGGCGGATCACCCCTCCACTTT
TRBD2	TRBV5-4	TRBJ2-5	.	CASSWGLAGIQETQYF	TGTGCCAGCAGCTGGGGACTAGCGGGGATCCAAGAGACCCAGTACTTC
TRBD2	TRBV5-1	TRBJ2-7	.	CASSYLAGGNYEQYF	TGCGCCAGCAGCTACCTAGCGGGGGGAAACTACGAGCAGTACTTC
TRBD2	TRBV20-1	TRBJ2-1	once	CSASLAGGSHNEQFF	TGCAGTGCTAGTCTAGCGGGAGGTTCCCACAATGAGCAGTTCTTC
TRBD1	TRBV18	TRBJ1-2	once	CASSRTGGIIGYTF	TGTGCCAGCTCTCGGACAGGGGGCATTATAGGCTACACCTTC
.	TRBV19	TRBJ2-1	.	CASSKRGIYNEQFF	TGTGCCAGTAGCAAAAGGGGAATTTACAATGAGCAGTTCTTC
TRBD2	TRBV5-1	TRBJ2-7	.	CASSAEAGLAYEQYF	TGCGCCAGCAGCGCAGAAGCGGGACTAGCCTACGAGCAGTACTTC
.	TRBV14	TRBJ2-2	.	CASSQEGGLNTGELFF	TGTGCCAGCAGCCAAGAAGGCGGGTTGAACACCGGGGAGCTGTTTTTT
.	TRBV7-2	TRBJ1-5	.	CASSYNMGNQPQHF	TGTGCCAGCAGCTACAACATGGGCAATCAGCCCCAGCATTTT
TRBD1	TRBV6-5	TRBJ2-7	.	CASSWGQGGDEQYF	TGTGCCAGCAGCTGGGGACAGGGAGGGGACGAGCAGTACTTC
.	TRBV28	TRBJ1-2	.	CASSLFLGTNYGYTF	TGTGCCAGCAGTTTATTCCTCGGGACAAACTATGGCTACACCTTC